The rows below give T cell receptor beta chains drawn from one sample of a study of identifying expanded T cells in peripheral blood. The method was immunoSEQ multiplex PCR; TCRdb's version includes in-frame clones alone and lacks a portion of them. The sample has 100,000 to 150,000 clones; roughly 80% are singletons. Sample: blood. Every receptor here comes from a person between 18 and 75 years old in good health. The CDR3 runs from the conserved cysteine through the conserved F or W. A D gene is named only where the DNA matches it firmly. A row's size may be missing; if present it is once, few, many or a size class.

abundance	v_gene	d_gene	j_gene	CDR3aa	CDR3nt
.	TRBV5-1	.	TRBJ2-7	CASSLNYEQYF	TGCGCCAGCAGCTTGAACTACGAGCAGTACTTC
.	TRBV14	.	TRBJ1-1	CASSQSQVTEAFF	TGTGCCAGCAGCCAATCCCAGGTCACTGAAGCTTTCTTT
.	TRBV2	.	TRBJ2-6	CASSEDQTGANVLTF	TGTGCCAGCAGTGAAGATCAGACTGGGGCCAACGTCCTGACTTTC
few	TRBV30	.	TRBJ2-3	CAWRSLWDLSGTDVSTDTQYF	TGTGCCTGGAGGAGCTTGTGGGATTTATCAGGGACCGACGTGAGCACAGATACGCAGTATTTT
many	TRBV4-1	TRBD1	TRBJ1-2	CASSLNRGGLYGYTF	TGCGCCAGCAGCCTCAACAGGGGGGGACTCTATGGCTACACCTTC
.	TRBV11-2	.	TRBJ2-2	CASSSGLANTGELFF	TGTGCCAGCAGCTCCGGTCTAGCGAACACCGGGGAGCTGTTTTTT
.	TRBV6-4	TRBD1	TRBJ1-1	CASRQGAEAFF	TGTGCCAGCAGACAGGGGGCTGAAGCTTTCTTT
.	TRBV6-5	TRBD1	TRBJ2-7	CASGTGTAYEQYF	TGTGCCAGCGGGACCGGGACAGCCTACGAGCAGTACTTC
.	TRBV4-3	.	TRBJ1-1	CASSQDFSRQPNTEAFF	TGCGCCAGCAGCCAAGATTTTTCTAGACAGCCGAACACTGAAGCTTTCTTT
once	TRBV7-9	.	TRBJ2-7	CASDSGDYEQYF	TGTGCCAGCGACTCTGGGGATTACGAGCAGTACTTC
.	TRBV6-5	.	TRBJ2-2	CASRLERVPGELFF	TGTGCCAGCAGACTCGAGAGGGTACCCGGGGAGCTGTTTTTT
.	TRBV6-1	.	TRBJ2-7	CASSPGAYEQYF	TGTGCCAGCTCCCCTGGGGCTTACGAGCAGTACTTC
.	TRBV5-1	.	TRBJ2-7	CASSYEVGLNYEQYF	TGCGCCAGCAGCTACGAAGTCGGGCTAAACTACGAGCAGTACTTC
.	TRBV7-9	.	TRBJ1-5	CASSLLGKVPQHF	TGTGCCAGCAGCTTGTTAGGGAAAGTGCCCCAGCATTTT
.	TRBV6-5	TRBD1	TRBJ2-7	CASRYNRGHEQYF	TGTGCCAGCAGGTACAACAGGGGCCACGAGCAGTACTTC
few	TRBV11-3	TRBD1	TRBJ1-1	CASSSPGTGMNTEAFF	TGTGCCAGCAGCTCCCCCGGGACAGGGATGAACACTGAAGCTTTCTTT
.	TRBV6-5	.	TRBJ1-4	CASSPVQGVEKLFF	TGTGCCAGCAGTCCTGTCCAGGGCGTTGAAAAACTGTTTTTT
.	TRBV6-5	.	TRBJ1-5	CASSYSGDQPQHF	TGTGCCAGCAGTTACTCCGGGGATCAGCCCCAGCATTTT
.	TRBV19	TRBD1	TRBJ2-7	CASSTGTGYEQYF	TGTGCCAGTAGTACGGGGACAGGGTACGAGCAGTACTTC
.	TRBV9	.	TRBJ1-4	CASSVGGGPGEKLFF	TGTGCCAGCAGCGTAGGTGGGGGCCCGGGCGAAAAACTGTTTTTT
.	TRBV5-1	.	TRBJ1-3	CASSPWTISGNTIYF	TGCGCCAGCAGCCCCTGGACCATCTCTGGAAACACCATATATTTT
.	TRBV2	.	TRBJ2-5	CATKDWGTGAETQYF	TGTGCCACGAAGGATTGGGGGACGGGCGCGGAGACCCAGTACTTC
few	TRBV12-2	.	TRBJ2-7	CASRLALRPKTYEQYF	TGTGCAAGTCGCTTAGCCCTTAGGCCGAAAACCTACGAGCAGTACTTC
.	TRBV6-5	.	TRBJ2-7	CASSYSKGMAYEQYF	TGTGCCAGCAGTTACTCTAAGGGGATGGCCTACGAGCAGTACTTC
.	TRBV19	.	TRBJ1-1	CASSIMGGLNTEAFF	TGTGCCAGTAGTATAATGGGAGGTCTGAACACTGAAGCTTTCTTT
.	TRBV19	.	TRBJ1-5	CASSIKGGNQPQHF	TGTGCCAGTAGTATCAAGGGGGGGAATCAGCCCCAGCATTTT
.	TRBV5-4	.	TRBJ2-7	CASSLVGGKKEQYF	TGTGCCAGCAGCTTGGTAGGGGGAAAAAAAGAGCAGTACTTC
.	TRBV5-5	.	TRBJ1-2	CASSLDFDRLYGYTF	TGTGCCAGCAGCTTGGATTTCGACAGACTCTATGGCTACACCTTC
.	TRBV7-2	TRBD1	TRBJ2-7	CASSLGQSAYEQYF	TGTGCCAGCAGCTTGGGACAGTCCGCCTACGAGCAGTACTTC
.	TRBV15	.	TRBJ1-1	CATSRDNRPRGTEAFF	TGTGCCACCAGCAGAGATAATAGGCCCAGAGGCACTGAAGCTTTCTTT
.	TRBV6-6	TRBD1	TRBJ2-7	CASRKGQGVDEQYF	TGTGCCAGCAGAAAGGGACAGGGGGTCGACGAGCAGTACTTC
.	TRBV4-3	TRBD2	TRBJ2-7	CASSPSASGGFISYEQYF	TGCGCCAGCAGCCCCTCGGCTAGCGGGGGATTTATCTCCTACGAGCAGTACTTC
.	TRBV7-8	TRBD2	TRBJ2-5	CASSLGLLAEETQYF	TGTGCCAGCAGCTTAGGTCTCCTAGCGGAAGAGACCCAGTACTTC
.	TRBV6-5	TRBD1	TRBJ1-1	CASQTTGTGEAFF	TGTGCCAGCCAAACCACCGGGACAGGTGAAGCTTTCTTT
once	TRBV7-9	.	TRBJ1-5	CASSHPKGFTYSNQPQHF	TGTGCCAGCAGCCACCCAAAGGGCTTTACTTATAGCAATCAGCCCCAGCATTTT
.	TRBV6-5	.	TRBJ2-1	CASSPTTYNEQFF	TGTGCCAGCAGTCCAACGACCTACAATGAGCAGTTCTTC
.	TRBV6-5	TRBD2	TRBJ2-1	CASSYSSGGADEQFF	TGTGCCAGCAGTTACTCCAGCGGGGGGGCTGATGAGCAGTTCTTC
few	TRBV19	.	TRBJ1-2	CASSRAGTTIF	TGTGCCAGTAGTAGAGCCGGGACTACTATCTTC
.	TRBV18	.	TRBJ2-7	CASSPSREYEQYF	TGTGCCAGCTCACCCTCCAGGGAATACGAGCAGTACTTC
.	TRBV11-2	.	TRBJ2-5	CASSSYRARTQYF	TGTGCCAGCAGCTCTTATCGGGCGAGGACCCAGTACTTC
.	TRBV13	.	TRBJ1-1	CASSTRGGNTEAFF	TGTGCCAGCAGCACCCGAGGGGGTAACACTGAAGCTTTCTTT
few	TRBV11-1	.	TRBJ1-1	CASSLLPTAQNTEAFF	TGTGCCAGCAGCTTATTACCTACAGCCCAGAACACTGAAGCTTTCTTT
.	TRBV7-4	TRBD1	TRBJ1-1	CATTGPPTHSGTGGVAAFF	TGTGCAACCACCGGACCTCCCACGCATTCCGGGACAGGGGGGGTAGCGGCTTTCTTT
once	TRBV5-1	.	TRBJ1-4	CASSLGGVNEKLFF	TGCGCCAGCAGCTTGGGTGGCGTTAATGAAAAACTGTTTTTT
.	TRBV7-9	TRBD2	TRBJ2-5	CASSYSGGAYLETQYF	TGTGCCAGCAGCTATAGCGGGGGGGCTTATCTGGAGACCCAGTACTTC
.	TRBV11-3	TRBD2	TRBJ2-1	CASSLVLAGGSYNEQFF	TGTGCCAGCAGCTTAGTGCTAGCGGGGGGGTCCTACAATGAGCAGTTCTTC
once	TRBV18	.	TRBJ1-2	CASSPPTGGYGGDIYGYTF	TGTGCCAGCTCACCCCCCACCGGGGGCTATGGGGGCGACATCTATGGCTACACCTTC
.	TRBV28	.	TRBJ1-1	CASSFNAVTEAFF	TGTGCCAGCAGTTTTAATGCGGTCACTGAAGCTTTCTTT
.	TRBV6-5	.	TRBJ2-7	CASSYGSLAYEQYF	TGTGCCAGCAGTTACGGGTCCCTCGCCTACGAGCAGTACTTC
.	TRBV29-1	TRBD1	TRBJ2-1	CSVEGSRDRAYNEQFF	TGCAGCGTTGAAGGTAGTCGGGACAGGGCCTACAATGAGCAGTTCTTC
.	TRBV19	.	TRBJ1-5	CASGGGQPQHF	TGTGCCAGTGGGGGGGGACAGCCCCAGCATTTT
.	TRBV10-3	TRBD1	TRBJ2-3	CAITRDRGTDTQYF	TGTGCCATAACCCGGGACAGGGGCACAGATACGCAGTATTTT
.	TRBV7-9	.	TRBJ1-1	CASSLSLNTEAFF	TGTGCCAGCAGCTTATCCCTGAACACTGAAGCTTTCTTT
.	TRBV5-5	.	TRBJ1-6	CASSLGGSQNSPLHF	TGTGCCAGCAGCTTGGGGGGATCTCAAAATTCACCCCTCCACTTT
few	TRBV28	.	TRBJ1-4	CASSSSSEKLFF	TGTGCCAGCAGTTCCTCGAGCGAAAAACTGTTTTTT
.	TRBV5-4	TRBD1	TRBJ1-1	CASRPAGTGGPLEAFF	TGTGCCAGCAGACCTGCCGGGACAGGGGGCCCACTTGAAGCTTTCTTT
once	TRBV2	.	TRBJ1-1	CASSRDTNTEAFF	TGTGCCAGCAGTCGGGACACCAACACTGAAGCTTTCTTT
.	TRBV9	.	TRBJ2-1	CASSVDSYNEQFF	TGTGCCAGCAGCGTTGACTCCTACAATGAGCAGTTCTTC
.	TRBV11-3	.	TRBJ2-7	CASSRTFSPGSEQYF	TGTGCCAGCAGCCGGACCTTTAGTCCAGGGTCCGAGCAGTACTTC